The 8 T cell receptor beta chains listed next were all sequenced from one sample in a study of Graves' ophthalmopathy and Graves' hyperthyroidism. RNA transcripts provided the template for amplifying TCR beta CDR3 regions. Scientists carried out first-round RT-PCR using HTBI primers and then a second-round multiplex PCR. MiXCR, run by TCRdb on the multiplex PCR reads, gives a single entry per CDR3 protein. The sample records 360,000 or so distinct CDR3 sequences, approximately 20% being singletons. The sequencing input was peripheral blood. The receptors were gathered from a woman in her late teens or twenties with Graves' ophthalmopathy.

This chain links TRBV9 with TRBJ2-7; maybe TRBD1 (5 bases). Germline CDR1 reads SGDLS; CDR2 reads YYNGEE. The CDR3 spans 14 residues. V shed 0 bases and J shed 4 bases, with 11 bases lying between them. CDR3 in amino acids: CASSVGPRDYEQYF. The CDR3 nucleotides are TGTGCCAGCAGCGTAGGCCCCAGGGATTACGAGCAGTACTTC.

This clonotype showed up many times. The chain is built from TRBV7-2 and TRBJ2-5, with unresolved D. V was clipped by 5 bases and J by 3 bases, with 13 bases between them. The CDR3 is made up of 14 amino acids. The germline V gene encodes CDR1 SGHTA and CDR2 FQGNSA. CDR3 loop: CASSPSRLEETQYF. The CDR3 DNA sequence: TGTGCCAGCAGCCCCTCAAGGCTAGAAGAGACCCAGTACTTC.

This clonotype was recorded at least ten times. The V gene is TRBV5-1, the J gene TRBJ2-7; TRBD1 matches at 9 bases. The CDR3 contains 14 residues. The V gene end was trimmed by 5 bases and the J gene end by 7 bases; junction bases not matched to a gene: 10. Germline CDR1 SGHRS, CDR2 YFSETQ. The CDR3 DNA reads as TGCGCCAGCAGACATCCGGGACAGGGTGGGGAGCAGTACTTC. It is translated as CASRHPGQGGEQYF.

This clonotype was seen repeatedly, ten times or more. The CDR3 DNA reads as TGTGCCAGCAGCCCTTGGAGACCCGGAGGACAGGGCGGTCAGCCCCAGCATTTT. Protein: CASSPWRPGGQGGQPQHF. The V call is TRBV12-3 or TRBV12-4, the J call TRBJ1-5, with TRBD1 identical over 8 bases. Trimming took 6 bases from V and 6 from J; bases not matched to a gene: 19. This CDR3 spans 18 amino acids.

The rearrangement uses TRBV6-5 and TRBJ1-2; 8 bases agree with TRBD1. The CDR3 spans 18 residues. From germline, CDR1 is MNHEY and CDR2 SVGAGI. V was pared by 5 bases and J by 4 bases, with 18 bases of the junction left unmatched. The CDR3 sequence: CASSPALDRVVRGYGYTF. The CDR3 DNA is TGTGCCAGCAGTCCCGCGTTGGACAGGGTCGTTCGAGGCTATGGCTACACCTTC.

This clonotype was recorded many times. The chain combines TRBV30 with TRBJ2-5, with D tentatively TRBD1 (6 bases). V dropped 1 base and J dropped 1 base, with 10 bases sitting between them. CDR1 is GTSNPN and CDR2 is SVGIG in the germline V gene (reference sequence). The CDR3 has 14 residues. The CDR3 DNA sequence: TGTGCCTGGAGTGGGGGGCAGAGCCAAGAGACCCAGTACTTC. It encodes CAWSGGQSQETQYF.

This clonotype was counted at least ten times. The J gene is TRBJ1-1, the V gene TRBV11-2; a weak D match, TRBD1 (5 bases). V shed 5 bases and J shed 6 bases, with 13 bases lying between them. The CDR3 totals 13 residues. CDR1 SGHAT and CDR2 FQNNGV come from the germline V gene. In DNA form, the CDR3 reads TGTGCCAGCAGCCCACTAGGGGACCCTGAAGCTTTCTTT. Its translation is CASSPLGDPEAFF.

This clonotype has ten or more counts. V is TRBV4-3 and J is TRBJ2-5; 13 bases align to TRBD2. Trimming took 3 bases from V and 5 from J; bases not matched to a gene: 9. Germline lookup yields CDR1 LGHNA and CDR2 YSLEER. The CDR3 runs to 17 residues. This CDR3 reads CASSQELAGGIWETQYF. The CDR3 DNA reads TGCGCCAGCAGCCAGGAACTAGCGGGGGGGATTTGGGAGACCCAGTACTTC.